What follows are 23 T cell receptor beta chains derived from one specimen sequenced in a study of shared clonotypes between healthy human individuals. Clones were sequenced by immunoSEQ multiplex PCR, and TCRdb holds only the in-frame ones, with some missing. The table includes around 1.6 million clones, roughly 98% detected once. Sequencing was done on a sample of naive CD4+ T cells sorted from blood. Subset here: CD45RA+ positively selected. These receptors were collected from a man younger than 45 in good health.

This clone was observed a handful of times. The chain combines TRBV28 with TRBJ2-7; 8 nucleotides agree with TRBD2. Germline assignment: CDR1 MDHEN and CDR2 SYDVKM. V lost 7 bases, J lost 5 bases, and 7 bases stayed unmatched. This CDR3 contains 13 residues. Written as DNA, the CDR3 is TGTGCCAGCACCCGACTAGCGTTCAACGAGCAGTACTTC. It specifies CASTRLAFNEQYF.

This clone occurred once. CDR3 amino acids: CASSLISSNEKLFF. CDR3 nucleotides: TGTGCCAGCAGTTTAATCAGTTCAAATGAAAAACTGTTTTTT. The chain is built from TRBV28 and TRBJ1-4, with D unresolved. Germline values: CDR1 MDHEN, CDR2 SYDVKM. Trimming took off 2 bases at V and 5 bases at J, with 9 bases between the two ends. The CDR3 spans 14 residues. The complete variable domain, with remaining parts taken from reference TRBV28 and TRBJ1-4, reads DVKVTQSSRYLVKRTGEKVFLECVQDMDHENMFWYRQDPGLGLRLIYFSYDVKMKEKGDIPEGYSVSREKKERFSLILESASTNQTSMYLCASSLISSNEKLFFGSGTQLSVL.

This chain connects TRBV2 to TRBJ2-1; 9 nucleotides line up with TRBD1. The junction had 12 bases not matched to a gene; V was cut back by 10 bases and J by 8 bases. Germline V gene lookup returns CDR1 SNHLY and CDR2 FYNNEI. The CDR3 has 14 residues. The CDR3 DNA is TGTGCCACCACGACCGGGACAGGGTTCCATGAGCAGTTCTTC. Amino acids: CATTTGTGFHEQFF.

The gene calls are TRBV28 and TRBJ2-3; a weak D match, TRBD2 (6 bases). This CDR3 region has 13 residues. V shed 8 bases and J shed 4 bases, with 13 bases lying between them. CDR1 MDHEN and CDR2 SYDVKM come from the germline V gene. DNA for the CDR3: TGTGCCAGCCGATCCCGCGGGGCAGATACGCAGTATTTT. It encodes CASRSRGADTQYF.

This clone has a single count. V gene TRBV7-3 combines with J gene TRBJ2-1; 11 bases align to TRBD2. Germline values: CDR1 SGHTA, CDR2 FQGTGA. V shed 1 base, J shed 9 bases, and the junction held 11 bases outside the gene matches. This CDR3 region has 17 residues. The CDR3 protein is CASSLMLLAGEEGEQFF. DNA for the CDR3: TGTGCCAGCAGCTTAATGTTACTAGCGGGAGAGGAGGGTGAGCAGTTCTTC. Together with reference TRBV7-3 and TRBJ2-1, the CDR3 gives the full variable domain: GAGVSQTPSNKVTEKGKYVELRCDPISGHTALYWYRQSLGQGPEFLIYFQGTGAADDSGLPNDRFFAVRPEGSVSTLKIQRTERGDSAVYLCASSLMLLAGEEGEQFFGPGTRLTVL.

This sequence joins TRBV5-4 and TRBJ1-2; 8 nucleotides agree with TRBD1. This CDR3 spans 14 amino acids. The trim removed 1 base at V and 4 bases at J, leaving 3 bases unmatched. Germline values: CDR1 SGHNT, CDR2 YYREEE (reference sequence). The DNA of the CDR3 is TGTGCCAGCAGCTTGCCTCAGGGGGCCTATGGCTACACCTTC. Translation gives CASSLPQGAYGYTF.

The CDR3, as DNA: TGTGCCAGCAGCTCCCCCCCGCCAGCAACCACCGGGGAGCTGTTTTTT. This sequence encodes CASSSPPPATTGELFF. V is TRBV7-9 and J is TRBJ2-2, with unresolved D. Trimming left V 4 bases short and J 4 bases short, with 16 bases between. Germline assignment: CDR1 SEHNR and CDR2 FQNEAQ (reference sequence). The CDR3 is 16 residues long.

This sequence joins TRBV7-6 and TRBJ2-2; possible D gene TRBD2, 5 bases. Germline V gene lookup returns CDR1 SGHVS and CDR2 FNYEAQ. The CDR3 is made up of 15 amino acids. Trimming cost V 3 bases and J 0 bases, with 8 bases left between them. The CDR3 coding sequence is TGTGCCAGCAGCTTTACCGGGACGAACACCGGGGAGCTGTTTTTT. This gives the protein CASSFTGTNTGELFF.

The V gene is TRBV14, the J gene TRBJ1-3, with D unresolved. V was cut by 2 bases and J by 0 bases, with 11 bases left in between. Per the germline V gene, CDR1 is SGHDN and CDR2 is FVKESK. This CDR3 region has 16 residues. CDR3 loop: CASSQIGLSSGNTIYF. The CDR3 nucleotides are TGTGCCAGCAGCCAAATCGGACTATCCTCTGGAAACACCATATATTTT.

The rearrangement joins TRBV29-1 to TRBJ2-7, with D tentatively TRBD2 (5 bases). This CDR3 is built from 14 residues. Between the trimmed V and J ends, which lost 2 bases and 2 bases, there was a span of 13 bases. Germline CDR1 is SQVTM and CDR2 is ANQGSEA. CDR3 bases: TGCAGCGTTGAACTCGGGGTGTCACCCTACGAGCAGTACTTC. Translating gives CSVELGVSPYEQYF.

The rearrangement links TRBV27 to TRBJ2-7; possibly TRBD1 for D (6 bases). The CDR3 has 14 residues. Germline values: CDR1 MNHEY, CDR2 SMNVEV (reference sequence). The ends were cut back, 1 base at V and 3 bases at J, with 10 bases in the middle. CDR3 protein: CASSLWGHGYEQYF. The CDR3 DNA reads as TGTGCCAGCAGTTTATGGGGACACGGCTACGAGCAGTACTTC.

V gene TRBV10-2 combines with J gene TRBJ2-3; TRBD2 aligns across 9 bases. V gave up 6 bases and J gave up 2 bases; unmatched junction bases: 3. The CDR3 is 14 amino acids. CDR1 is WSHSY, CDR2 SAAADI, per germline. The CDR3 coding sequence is TGCGCCAGCAGACTAGCGGGTGACACAGATACGCAGTATTTT. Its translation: CASRLAGDTDTQYF.

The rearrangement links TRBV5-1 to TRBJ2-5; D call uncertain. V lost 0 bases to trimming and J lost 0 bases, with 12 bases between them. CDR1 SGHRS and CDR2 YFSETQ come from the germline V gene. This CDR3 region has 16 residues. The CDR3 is CASSLDPFPDQETQYF. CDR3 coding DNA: TGCGCCAGCAGCTTGGATCCCTTCCCAGACCAAGAGACCCAGTACTTC.

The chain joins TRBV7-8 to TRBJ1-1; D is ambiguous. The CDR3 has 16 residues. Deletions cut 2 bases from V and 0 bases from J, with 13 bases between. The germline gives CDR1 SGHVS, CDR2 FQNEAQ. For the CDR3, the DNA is TGTGCCAGCAGCTTAATGTTGGAGGGAATGAACACTGAAGCTTTCTTT. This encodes CASSLMLEGMNTEAFF.

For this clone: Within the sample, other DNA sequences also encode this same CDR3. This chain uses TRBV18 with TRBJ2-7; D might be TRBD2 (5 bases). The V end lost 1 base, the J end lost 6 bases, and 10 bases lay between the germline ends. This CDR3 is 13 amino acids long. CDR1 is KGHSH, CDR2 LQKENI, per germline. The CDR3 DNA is TGTGCCAGCTCACCACTCGGAGGTGCCGAGCAGTACTTC. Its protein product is CASSPLGGAEQYF.

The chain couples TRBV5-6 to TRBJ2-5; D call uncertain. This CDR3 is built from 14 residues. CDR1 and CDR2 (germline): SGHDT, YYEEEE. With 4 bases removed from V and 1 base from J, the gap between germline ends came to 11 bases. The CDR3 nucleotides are TGTGCCAGCAGCGGGGTAGCAGGCCAAGAGACCCAGTACTTC. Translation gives CASSGVAGQETQYF. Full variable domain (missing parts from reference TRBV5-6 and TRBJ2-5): DAGVTQSPTHLIKTRGQQVTLRCSPKSGHDTVSWYQQALGQGPQFIFQYYEEEERQRGNFPDRFSGHQFPNYSSELNVNALLLGDSALYLCASSGVAGQETQYFGPGTRLLVL.

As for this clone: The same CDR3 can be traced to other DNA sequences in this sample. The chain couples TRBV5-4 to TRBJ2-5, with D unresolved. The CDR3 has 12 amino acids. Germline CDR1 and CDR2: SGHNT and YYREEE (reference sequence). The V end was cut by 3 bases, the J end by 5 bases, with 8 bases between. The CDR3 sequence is CASSSGTETQYF. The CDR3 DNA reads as TGTGCCAGCAGCTCCGGTACGGAGACCCAGTACTTC.

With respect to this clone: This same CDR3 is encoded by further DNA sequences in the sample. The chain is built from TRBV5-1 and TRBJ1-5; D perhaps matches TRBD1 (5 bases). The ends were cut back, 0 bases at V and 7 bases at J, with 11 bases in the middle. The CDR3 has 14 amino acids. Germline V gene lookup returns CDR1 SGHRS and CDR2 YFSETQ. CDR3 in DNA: TGCGCCAGCAGCTTGGGGCAGGGAGGGCAGCCCCAGCATTTT. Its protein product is CASSLGQGGQPQHF.

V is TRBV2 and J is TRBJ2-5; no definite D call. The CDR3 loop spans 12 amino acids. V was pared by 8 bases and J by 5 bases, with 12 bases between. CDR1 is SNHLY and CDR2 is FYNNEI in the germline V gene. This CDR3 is CASVGLWETQYF. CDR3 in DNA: TGTGCCAGCGTCGGTTTATGGGAGACCCAGTACTTC.

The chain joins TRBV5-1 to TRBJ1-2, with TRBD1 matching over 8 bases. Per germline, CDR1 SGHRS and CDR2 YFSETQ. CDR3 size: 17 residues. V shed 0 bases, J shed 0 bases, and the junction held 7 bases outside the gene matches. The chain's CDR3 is CASSLEGQDVTNYGYTF. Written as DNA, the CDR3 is TGCGCCAGCAGCTTGGAGGGACAGGACGTTACTAACTATGGCTACACCTTC. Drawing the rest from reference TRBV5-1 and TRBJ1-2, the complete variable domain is KAGVTQTPRYLIKTRGQQVTLSCSPISGHRSVSWYQQTPGQGLQFLFEYFSETQRNKGNFPGRFSGRQFSNSRSEMNVSTLELGDSALYLCASSLEGQDVTNYGYTFGSGTRLTVV.

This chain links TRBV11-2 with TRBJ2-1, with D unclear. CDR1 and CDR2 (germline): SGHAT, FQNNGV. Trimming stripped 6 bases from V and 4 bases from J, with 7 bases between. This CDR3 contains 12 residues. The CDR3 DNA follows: TGTGCCAGCAGGAGAGATTACAATGAGCAGTTCTTC. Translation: CASRRDYNEQFF.

CDR3 loop: CASSPTRNSYNEQFF. In DNA form, the CDR3 reads TGTGCCAGCTCACCAACCCGGAATTCCTACAATGAGCAGTTCTTC. This sequence joins TRBV18 and TRBJ2-1; D not resolved. CDR1 is KGHSH, CDR2 LQKENI, per germline. V lost 2 bases to trimming and J lost 1 base, with 9 bases between them. The CDR3 is 15 residues long.

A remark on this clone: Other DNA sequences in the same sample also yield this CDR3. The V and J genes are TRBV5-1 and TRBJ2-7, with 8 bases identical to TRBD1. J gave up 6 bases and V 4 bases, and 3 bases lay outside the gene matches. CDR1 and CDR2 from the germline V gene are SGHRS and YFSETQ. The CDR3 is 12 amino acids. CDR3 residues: CASSLDRVEQYF. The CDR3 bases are TGCGCCAGCAGCCTGGACAGGGTCGAGCAGTACTTC.